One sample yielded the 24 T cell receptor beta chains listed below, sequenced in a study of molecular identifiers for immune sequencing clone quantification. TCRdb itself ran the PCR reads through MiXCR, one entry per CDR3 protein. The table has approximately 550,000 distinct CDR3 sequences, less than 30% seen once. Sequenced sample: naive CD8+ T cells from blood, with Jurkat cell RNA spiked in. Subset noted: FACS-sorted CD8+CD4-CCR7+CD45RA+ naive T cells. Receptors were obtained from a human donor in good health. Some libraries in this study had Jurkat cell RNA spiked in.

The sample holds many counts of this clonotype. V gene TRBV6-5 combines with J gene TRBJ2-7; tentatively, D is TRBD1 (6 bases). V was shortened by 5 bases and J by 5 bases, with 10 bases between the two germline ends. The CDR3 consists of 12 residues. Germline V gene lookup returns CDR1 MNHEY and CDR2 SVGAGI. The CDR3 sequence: CASSPGVHEQYF. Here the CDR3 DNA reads TGTGCCAGCAGTCCAGGGGTCCACGAGCAGTACTTC.

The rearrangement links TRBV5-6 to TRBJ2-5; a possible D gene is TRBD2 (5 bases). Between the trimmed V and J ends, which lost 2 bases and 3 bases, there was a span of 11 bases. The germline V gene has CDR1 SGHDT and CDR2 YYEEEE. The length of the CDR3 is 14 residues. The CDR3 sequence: CASSFEAGKETQYF. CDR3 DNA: TGTGCCAGCAGCTTCGAGGCGGGTAAAGAGACCCAGTACTTC.

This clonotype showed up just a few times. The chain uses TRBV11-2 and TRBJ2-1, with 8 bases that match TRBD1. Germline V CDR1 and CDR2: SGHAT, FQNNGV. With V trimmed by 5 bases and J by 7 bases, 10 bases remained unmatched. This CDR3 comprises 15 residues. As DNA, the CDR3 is TGTGCCAGCAGCGGACCGGGACAGGAGGTGAATGAGCAGTTCTTC. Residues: CASSGPGQEVNEQFF.

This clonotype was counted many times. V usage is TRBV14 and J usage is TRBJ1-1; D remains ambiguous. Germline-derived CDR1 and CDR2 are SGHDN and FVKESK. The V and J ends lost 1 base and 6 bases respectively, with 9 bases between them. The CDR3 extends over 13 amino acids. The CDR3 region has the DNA TGTGCCAGCAGCCAAGTTGAAACCCCTGAAGCTTTCTTT. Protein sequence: CASSQVETPEAFF.

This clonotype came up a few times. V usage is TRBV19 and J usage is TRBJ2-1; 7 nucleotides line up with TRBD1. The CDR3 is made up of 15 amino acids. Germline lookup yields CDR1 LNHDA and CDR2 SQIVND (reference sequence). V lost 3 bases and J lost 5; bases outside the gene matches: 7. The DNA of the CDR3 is TGTGCCAGTAGTATGCAACAGGGGTTGGACAATGAGCAGTTCTTC. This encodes CASSMQQGLDNEQFF.

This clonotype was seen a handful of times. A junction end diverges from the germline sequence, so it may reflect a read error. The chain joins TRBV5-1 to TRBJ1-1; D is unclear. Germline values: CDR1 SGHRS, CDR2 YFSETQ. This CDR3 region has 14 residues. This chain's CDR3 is CASGLGGSFTEAFF. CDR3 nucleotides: TGCGCCAGCGGCTTGGGAGGTAGTTTCACTGAAGCTTTCTTT.

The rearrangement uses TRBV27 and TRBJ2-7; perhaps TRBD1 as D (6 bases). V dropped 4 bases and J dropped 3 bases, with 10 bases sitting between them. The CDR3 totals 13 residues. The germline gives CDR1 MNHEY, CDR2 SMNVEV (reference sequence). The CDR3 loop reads CASSSQGYYEQYF. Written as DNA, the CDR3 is TGTGCCAGCAGTTCACAGGGTTACTACGAGCAGTACTTC.

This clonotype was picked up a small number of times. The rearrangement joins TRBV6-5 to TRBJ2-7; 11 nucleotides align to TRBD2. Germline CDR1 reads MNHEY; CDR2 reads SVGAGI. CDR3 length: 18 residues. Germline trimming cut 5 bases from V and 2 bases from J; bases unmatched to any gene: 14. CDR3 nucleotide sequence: TGTGCCAGCAGTCCCTCGCGACCCGGGACTAGCGGAACCTACGAGCAGTACTTC. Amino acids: CASSPSRPGTSGTYEQYF.

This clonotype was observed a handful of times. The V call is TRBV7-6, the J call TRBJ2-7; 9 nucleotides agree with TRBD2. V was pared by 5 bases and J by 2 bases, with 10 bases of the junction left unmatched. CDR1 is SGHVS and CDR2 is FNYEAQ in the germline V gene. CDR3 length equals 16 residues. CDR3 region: CASSPRRSGGPYEQYF. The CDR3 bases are TGTGCCAGCAGCCCAAGGCGCAGCGGGGGGCCCTACGAGCAGTACTTC.

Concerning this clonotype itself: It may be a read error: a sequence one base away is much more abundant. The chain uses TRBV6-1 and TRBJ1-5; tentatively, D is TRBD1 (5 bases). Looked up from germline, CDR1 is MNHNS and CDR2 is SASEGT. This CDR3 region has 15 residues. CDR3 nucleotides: TGTGCCAGCAGTGAAAACGGGGGTATGCGTCAGCCCCAGCGTTTT. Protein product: CASSENGGMRQPQRF.

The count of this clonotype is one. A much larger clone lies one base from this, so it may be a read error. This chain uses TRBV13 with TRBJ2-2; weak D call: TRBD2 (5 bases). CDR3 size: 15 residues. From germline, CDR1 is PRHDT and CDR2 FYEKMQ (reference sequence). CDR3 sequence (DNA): TGTGCCAGTTGTAAAAAGGGAGTTGTCACCGGGGAGCTGTTATTT. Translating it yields CASCKKGVVTGELLF.

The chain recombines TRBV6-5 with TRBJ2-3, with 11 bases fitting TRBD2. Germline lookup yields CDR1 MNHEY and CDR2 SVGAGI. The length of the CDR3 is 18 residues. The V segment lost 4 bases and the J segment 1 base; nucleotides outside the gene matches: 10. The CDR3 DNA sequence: TGTGCCAGCAGTTGGGTCCCCCTAGCGGGAGGAGGCACAGATACGCAGTATTTT. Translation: CASSWVPLAGGGTDTQYF.

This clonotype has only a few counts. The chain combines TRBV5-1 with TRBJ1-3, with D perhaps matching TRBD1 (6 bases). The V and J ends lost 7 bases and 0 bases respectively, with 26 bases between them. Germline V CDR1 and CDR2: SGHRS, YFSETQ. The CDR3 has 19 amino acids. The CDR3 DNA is TGCGCCAGCTCCTTGGGGGCGCCAATCCTAACGATCTCTGGAAACACCATATATTTT. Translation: CASSLGAPILTISGNTIYF.

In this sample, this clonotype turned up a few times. The CDR3 protein is CASSLVGTLSYEQYF. The CDR3, as DNA: TGTGCCAGCAGCTTGGTAGGGACACTATCCTACGAGCAGTACTTC. The chain links TRBV5-8 to TRBJ2-7; maybe TRBD1 (6 bases). Germline V gene data show CDR1 as SGHTS and CDR2 as YDEGEE. This CDR3 region has 15 residues. The ends were cut back, 0 bases at V and 1 base at J, with 11 bases in the middle.

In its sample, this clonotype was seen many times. The CDR3 reads CASSYSLGQGADAFF. For the CDR3, the DNA is TGTGCCAGCAGTTACTCGTTGGGACAGGGGGCGGACGCTTTCTTT. The chain couples TRBV6-5 to TRBJ1-1, with TRBD1 identical over 12 bases. Germline V CDR1 and CDR2: MNHEY, SVGAGI. This CDR3 is 15 amino acids long. V lost 0 bases to trimming and J lost 11 bases; unmatched junction nucleotides: 7.

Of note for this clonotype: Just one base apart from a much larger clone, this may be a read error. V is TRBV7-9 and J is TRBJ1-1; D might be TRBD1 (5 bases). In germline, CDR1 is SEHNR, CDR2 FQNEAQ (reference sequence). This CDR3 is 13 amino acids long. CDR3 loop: CAGRDGISTEAFF. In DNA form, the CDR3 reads TGTGCCGGCAGGGACGGGATAAGCACTGAAGCTTTCTTT.

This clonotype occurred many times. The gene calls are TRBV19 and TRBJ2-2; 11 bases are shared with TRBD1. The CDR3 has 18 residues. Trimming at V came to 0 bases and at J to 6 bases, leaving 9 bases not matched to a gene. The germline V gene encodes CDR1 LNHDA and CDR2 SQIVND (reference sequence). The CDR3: CASSIDSRTGGAAGELFF. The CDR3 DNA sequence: TGTGCCAGTAGTATAGACTCCAGGACAGGGGGCGCAGCCGGGGAGCTGTTTTTT. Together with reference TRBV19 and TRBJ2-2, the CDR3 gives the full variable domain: DGGITQSPKYLFRKEGQNVTLSCEQNLNHDAMYWYRQDPGQGLRLIYYSQIVNDFQKGDIAEGYSVSREKKESFPLTVTSAQKNPTAFYLCASSIDSRTGGAAGELFFGEGSRLTVL.

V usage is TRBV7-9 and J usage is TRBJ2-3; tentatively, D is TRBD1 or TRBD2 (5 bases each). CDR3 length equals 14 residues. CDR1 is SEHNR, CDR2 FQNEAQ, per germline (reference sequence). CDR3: CVRSPGRRSDTQYF. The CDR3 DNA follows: TGTGTCAGGTCCCCAGGGAGACGTTCAGATACGCAGTATTTT.

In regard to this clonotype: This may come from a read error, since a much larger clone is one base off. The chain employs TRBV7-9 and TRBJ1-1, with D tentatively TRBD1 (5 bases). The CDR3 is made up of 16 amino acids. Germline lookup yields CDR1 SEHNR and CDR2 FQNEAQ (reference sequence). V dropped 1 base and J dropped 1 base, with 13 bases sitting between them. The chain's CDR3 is CASSLVLDIANTEAFF. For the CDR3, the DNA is TGTGCCAGCAGCTTAGTCCTGGACATTGCGAACACTGAAGCTTTCTTT.

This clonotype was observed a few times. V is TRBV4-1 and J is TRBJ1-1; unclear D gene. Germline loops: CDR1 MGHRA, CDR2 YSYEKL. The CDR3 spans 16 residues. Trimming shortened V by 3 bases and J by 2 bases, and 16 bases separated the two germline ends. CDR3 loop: CASSHGLGLPNTEAFF. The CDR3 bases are TGCGCCAGCAGCCATGGCTTGGGCCTCCCTAACACTGAAGCTTTCTTT.

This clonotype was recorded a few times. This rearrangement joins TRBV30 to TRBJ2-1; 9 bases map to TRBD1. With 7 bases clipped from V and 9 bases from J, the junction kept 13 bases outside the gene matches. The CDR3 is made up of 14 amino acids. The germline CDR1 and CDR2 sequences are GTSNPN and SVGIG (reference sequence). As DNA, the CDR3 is TGTGCCTCCGACCAGGGACAGGGCTACGGTGAGCAGTTCTTC. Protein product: CASDQGQGYGEQFF.

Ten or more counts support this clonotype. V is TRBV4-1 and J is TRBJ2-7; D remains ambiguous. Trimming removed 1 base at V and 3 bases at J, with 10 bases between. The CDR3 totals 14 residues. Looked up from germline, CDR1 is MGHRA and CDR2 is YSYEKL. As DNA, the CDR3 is TGCGCCAGCAGCCAAGTGGGCCCTAACTACGAGCAGTACTTC. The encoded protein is CASSQVGPNYEQYF.

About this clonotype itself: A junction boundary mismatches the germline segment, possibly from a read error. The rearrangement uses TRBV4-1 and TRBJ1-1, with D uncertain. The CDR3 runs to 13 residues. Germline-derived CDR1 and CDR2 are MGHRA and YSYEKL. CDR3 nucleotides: TGTGCCCGCAGCCAAGAATCACAGATTGAAGCTTTCTTT. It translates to CARSQESQIEAFF.

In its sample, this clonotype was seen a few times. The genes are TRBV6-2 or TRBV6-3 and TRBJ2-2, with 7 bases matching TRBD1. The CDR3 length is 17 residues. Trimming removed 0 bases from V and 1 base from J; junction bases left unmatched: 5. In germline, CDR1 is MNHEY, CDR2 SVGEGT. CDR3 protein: CASSYSMAGGNTGELFF. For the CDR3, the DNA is TGTGCCAGCAGTTACTCGATGGCAGGGGGGAACACCGGGGAGCTGTTTTTT.